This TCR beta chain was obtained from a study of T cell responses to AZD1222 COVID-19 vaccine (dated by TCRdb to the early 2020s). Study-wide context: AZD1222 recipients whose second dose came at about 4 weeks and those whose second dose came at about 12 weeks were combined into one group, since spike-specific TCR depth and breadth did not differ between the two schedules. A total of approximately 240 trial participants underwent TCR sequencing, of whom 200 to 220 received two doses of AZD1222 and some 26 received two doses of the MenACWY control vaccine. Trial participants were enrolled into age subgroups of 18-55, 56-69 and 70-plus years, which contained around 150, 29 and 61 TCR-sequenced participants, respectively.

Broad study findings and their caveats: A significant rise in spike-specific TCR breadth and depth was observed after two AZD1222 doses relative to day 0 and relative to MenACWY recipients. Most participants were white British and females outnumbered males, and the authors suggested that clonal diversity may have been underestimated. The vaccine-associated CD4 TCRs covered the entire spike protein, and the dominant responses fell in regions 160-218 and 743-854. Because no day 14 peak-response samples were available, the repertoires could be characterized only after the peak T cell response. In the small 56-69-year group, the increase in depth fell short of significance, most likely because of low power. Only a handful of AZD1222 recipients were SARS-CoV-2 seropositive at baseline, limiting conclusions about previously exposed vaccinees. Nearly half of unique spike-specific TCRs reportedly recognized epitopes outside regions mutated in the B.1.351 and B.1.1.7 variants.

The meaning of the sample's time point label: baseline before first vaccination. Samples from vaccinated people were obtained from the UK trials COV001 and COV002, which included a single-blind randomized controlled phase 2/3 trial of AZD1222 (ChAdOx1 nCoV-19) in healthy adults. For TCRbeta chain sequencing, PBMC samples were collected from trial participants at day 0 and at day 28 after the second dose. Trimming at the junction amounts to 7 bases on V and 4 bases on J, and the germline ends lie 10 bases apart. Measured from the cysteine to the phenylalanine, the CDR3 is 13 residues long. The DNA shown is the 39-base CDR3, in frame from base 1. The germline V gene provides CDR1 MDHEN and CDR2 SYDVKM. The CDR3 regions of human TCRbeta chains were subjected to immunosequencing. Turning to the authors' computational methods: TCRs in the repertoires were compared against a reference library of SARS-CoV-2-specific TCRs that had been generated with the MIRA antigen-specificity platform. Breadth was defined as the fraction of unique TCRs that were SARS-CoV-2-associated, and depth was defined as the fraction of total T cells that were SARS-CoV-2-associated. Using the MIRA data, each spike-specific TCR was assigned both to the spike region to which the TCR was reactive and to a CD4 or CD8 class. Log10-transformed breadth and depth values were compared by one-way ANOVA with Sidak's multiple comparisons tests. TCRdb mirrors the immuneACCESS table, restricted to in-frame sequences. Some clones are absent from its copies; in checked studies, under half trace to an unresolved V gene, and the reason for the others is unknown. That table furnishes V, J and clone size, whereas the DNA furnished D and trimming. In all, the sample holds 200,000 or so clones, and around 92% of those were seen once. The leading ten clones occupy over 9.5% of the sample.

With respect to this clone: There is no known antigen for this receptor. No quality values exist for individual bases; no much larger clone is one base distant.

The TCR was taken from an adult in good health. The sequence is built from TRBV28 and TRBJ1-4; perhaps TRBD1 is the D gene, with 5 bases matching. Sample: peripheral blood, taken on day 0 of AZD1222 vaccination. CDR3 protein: CASTQGLNEKLFF. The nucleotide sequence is TGTGCCAGCACGCAGGGCCTTAATGAAAAACTGTTTTTT.